This TCR beta chain was obtained from a study of early T cells in non-severe SARS-CoV-2 infection. This clonotype has at least ten counts. Germline lookup yields CDR1 LNHDA and CDR2 SQIVND (reference sequence). V lost 5 bases and J lost 1; bases outside the gene matches: 6. The CDR3 is made up of 16 amino acids. Each CDR3 protein is one row after TCRdb ran MiXCR on the 5' RACE reads. This table has tens of thousands of distinct CDR3 sequences, less than 15% appearing once. The chain employs TRBV19 and TRBJ2-3, with 10 bases lining up with TRBD1. Material for sequencing was whole blood. This clonotype was obtained from an adult who was a healthcare worker with PCR-confirmed SARS-CoV-2 infection or an uninfected control (not recorded which). DNA for the CDR3: TGTGCCAGTAGTCCCCGGGACAGGGGTGGCACAGATACGCAGTATTTT. Residues: CASSPRDRGGTDTQYF.